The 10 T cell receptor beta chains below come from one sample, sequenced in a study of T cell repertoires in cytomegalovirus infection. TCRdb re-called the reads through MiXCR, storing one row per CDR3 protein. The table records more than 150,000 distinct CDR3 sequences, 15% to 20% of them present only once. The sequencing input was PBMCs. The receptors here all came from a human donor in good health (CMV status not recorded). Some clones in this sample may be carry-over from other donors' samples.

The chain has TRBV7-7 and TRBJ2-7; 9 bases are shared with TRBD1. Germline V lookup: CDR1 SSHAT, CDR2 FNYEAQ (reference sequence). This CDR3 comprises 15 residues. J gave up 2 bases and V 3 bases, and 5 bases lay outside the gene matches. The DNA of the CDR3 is TGTGCCAGCAGCTTGGGGACAGGGAAGGCCTACGAGCAGTACTTC. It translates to CASSLGTGKAYEQYF.

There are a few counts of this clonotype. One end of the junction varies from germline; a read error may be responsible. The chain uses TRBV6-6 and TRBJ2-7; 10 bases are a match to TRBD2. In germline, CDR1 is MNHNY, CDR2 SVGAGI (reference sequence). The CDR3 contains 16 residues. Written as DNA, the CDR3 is TGTGCCAGCAGCTACTTACAGCGGGGGGGCCTTTCCGAGCAGTACTTC. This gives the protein CASSYLQRGGLSEQYF.

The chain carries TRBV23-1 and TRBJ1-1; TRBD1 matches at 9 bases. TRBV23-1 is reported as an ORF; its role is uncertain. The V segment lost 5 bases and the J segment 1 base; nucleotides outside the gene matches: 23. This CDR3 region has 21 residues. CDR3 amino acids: CASSAGTGPSKTNPRNTEAFF. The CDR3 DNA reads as TGCGCCAGCAGTGCCGGGACAGGGCCCTCTAAGACTAATCCGAGGAACACTGAAGCTTTCTTT.

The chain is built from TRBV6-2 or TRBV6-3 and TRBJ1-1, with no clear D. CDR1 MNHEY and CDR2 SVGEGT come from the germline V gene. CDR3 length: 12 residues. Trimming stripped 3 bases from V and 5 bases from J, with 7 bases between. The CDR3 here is CASSYPRTEAFF. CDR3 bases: TGTGCCAGCAGTTATCCGAGGACTGAAGCTTTCTTT.

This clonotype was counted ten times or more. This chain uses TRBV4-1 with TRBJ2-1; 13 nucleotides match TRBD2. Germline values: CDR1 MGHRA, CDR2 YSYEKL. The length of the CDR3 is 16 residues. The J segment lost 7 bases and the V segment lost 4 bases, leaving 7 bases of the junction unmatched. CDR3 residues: CASSLVGLAGINEQFF. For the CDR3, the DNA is TGCGCCAGCAGCCTCGTGGGACTAGCGGGAATTAATGAGCAGTTCTTC.

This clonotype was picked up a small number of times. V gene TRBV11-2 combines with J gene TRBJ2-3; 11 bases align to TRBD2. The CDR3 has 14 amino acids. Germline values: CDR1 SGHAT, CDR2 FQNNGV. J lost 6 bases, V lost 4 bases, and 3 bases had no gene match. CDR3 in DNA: TGTGCCAGCAGCTCCCGGACTAGCGGGGATACGCAGTATTTT. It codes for CASSSRTSGDTQYF. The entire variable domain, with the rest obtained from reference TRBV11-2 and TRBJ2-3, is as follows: EAGVAQSPRYKIIEKRQSVAFWCNPISGHATLYWYQQILGQGPKLLIQFQNNGVVDDSQLPKDRFSAERLKGVDSTLKIQPAKLEDSAVYLCASSSRTSGDTQYFGPGTRLTVL.

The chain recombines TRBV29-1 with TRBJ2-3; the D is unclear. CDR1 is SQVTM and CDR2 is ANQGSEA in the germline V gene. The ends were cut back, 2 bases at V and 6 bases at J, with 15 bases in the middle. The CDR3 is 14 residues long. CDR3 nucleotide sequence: TGCAGCGTTGAACTCCTAGGTCGTGGGGATACGCAGTATTTT. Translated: CSVELLGRGDTQYF.

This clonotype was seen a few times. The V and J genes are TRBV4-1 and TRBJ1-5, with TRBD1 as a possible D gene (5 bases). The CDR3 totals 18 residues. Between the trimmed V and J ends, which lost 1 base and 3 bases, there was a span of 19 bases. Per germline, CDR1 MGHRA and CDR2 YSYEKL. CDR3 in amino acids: CASSQVDMGMVANQPQHF. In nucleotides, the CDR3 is TGCGCCAGCAGCCAAGTGGACATGGGAATGGTGGCCAATCAGCCCCAGCATTTT.

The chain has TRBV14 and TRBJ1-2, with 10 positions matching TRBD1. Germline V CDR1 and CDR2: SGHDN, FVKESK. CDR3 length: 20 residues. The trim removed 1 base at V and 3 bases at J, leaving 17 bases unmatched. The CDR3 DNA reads TGTGCCAGCAGCCAAGCGGCTTTGACAGGGGGCGATGTCCCCGACTATGGCTACACCTTC. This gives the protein CASSQAALTGGDVPDYGYTF.

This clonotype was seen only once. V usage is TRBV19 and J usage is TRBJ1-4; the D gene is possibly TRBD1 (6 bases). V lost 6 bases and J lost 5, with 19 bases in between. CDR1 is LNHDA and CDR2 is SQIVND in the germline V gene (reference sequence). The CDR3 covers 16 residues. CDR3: CASSLGQRLPNEKLFF. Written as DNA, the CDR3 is TGTGCCAGTAGCCTTGGACAGAGGCTCCCCAATGAAAAACTGTTTTTT. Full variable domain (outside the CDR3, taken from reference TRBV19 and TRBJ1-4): DGGITQSPKYLFRKEGQNVTLSCEQNLNHDAMYWYRQDPGQGLRLIYYSQIVNDFQKGDIAEGYSVSREKKESFPLTVTSAQKNPTAFYLCASSLGQRLPNEKLFFGSGTQLSVL.